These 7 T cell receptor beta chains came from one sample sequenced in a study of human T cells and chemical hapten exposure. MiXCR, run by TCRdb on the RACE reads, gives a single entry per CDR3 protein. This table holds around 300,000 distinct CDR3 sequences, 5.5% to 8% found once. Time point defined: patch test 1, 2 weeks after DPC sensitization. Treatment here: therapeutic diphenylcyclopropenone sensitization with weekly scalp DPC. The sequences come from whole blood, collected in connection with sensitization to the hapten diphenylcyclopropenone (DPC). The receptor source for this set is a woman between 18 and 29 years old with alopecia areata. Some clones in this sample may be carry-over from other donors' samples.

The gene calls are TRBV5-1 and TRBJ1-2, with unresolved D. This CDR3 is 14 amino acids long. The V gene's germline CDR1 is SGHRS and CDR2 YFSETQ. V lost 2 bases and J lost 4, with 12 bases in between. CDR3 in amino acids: CASSFLETSYGYTF. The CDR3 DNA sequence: TGCGCCAGCAGCTTTTTAGAGACATCCTATGGCTACACCTTC. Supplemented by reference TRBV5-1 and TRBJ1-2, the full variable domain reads KAGVTQTPRYLIKTRGQQVTLSCSPISGHRSVSWYQQTPGQGLQFLFEYFSETQRNKGNFPGRFSGRQFSNSRSEMNVSTLELGDSALYLCASSFLETSYGYTFGSGTRLTVV.

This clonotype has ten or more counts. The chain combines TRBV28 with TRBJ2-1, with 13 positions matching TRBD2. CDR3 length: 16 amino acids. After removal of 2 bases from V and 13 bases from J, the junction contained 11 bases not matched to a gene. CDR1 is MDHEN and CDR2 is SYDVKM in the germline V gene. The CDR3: CASSLTIGLAGAKQFF. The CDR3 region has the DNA TGTGCCAGCAGTTTAACCATCGGACTAGCGGGGGCCAAACAGTTCTTC.

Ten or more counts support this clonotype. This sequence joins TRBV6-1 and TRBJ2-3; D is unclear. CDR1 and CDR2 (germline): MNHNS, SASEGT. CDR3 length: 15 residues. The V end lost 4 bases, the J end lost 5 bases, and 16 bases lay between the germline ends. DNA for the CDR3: TGTGCCAGCAGTGCAGTGAGGCCCCATTTAGATACGCAGTATTTT. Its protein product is CASSAVRPHLDTQYF.

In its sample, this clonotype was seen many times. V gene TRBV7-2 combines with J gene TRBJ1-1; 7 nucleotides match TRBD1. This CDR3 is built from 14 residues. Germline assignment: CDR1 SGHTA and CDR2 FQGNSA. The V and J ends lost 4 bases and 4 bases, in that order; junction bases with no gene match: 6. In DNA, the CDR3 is TGTGCCAGCAGCTCTAGACAGGGCGGCACTGAAGCTTTCTTT. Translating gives CASSSRQGGTEAFF.

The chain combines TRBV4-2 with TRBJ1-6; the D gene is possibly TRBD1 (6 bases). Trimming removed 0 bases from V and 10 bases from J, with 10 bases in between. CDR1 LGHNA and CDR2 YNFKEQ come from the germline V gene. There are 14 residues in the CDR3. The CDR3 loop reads CASSQEQGISPLHF. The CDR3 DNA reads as TGTGCCAGCAGCCAAGAGCAGGGGATCTCACCCCTCCACTTT.

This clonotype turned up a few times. CDR3 nucleotide sequence: TGTGCCAGCAGTTCAACGACTAGAGCGGCAGATACGCAGTATTTT. Its protein product is CASSSTTRAADTQYF. The chain combines TRBV6-2 or TRBV6-3 with TRBJ2-3; D is possibly TRBD2 (6 bases). CDR1 is MNHEY, CDR2 SVGEGT, per germline. The CDR3 has 15 residues. Between the trimmed V and J ends, which lost 4 bases and 4 bases, there was a span of 15 bases.

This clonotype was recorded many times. The CDR3 DNA is TGTGCCAGCAGCCTTAGCGGGGGGAAACCCTACGAGCAGTACTTC. Amino acids: CASSLSGGKPYEQYF. The V call is TRBV3-1, the J call TRBJ2-7; 10 bases align to TRBD2. J gave up 2 bases and V 4 bases, and 5 bases lay outside the gene matches. CDR1 is LGHDT, CDR2 YNNKEL, per germline (reference sequence). This CDR3 is 15 amino acids long.